These 15 T cell receptor beta chains were all obtained from the same sample, sequenced in a study of T cell responses to AZD1222 COVID-19 vaccine. The assay was immunoSEQ multiplex PCR, and TCRdb's table has in-frame clones only and misses some. Of some 130,000 clones in the sample, about nine tenths were seen once. The specimen was peripheral blood, collected on day 0 of AZD1222 vaccination. All receptors come from an adult in good health.

V gene TRBV4-2 combines with J gene TRBJ1-3; a weak D match, TRBD1 (5 bases). V lost 7 bases and J lost 4, with 17 bases in between. CDR1 LGHNA and CDR2 YNFKEQ come from the germline V gene. There are 15 residues in the CDR3. The CDR3 reads CASKVGGWYGNTIYF. The CDR3 DNA is TGTGCCAGCAAAGTTGGGGGTTGGTACGGAAACACCATATATTTT.

This clone was observed once. The chain recombines TRBV6-5 with TRBJ2-2; D not resolved. The CDR3 loop spans 13 amino acids. CDR1 and CDR2 (germline): MNHEY, SVGAGI. V gave up 0 bases and J gave up 7 bases, with 6 bases separating them. This CDR3 reads CASSYSAHGELFF. The CDR3 region has the DNA TGTGCCAGCAGTTACTCTGCTCACGGGGAGCTGTTTTTT.

There are a few counts of this clone. This chain uses TRBV7-2 with TRBJ2-3, with a tentative D call TRBD2 (7 bases). CDR1 is SGHTA and CDR2 is FQGNSA in the germline V gene. The CDR3 is 17 amino acids. Between the trimmed V and J ends, which lost 1 base and 2 bases, there was a span of 16 bases. This CDR3 is CASSLVLGGGTTDTQYF. The CDR3 nucleotides read TGTGCCAGCAGCTTAGTTCTGGGCGGGGGCACCACAGATACGCAGTATTTT.

V usage is TRBV6-1 and J usage is TRBJ1-6; D unclear. The germline gives CDR1 MNHNS, CDR2 SASEGT. The CDR3 extends over 15 amino acids. V dropped 2 bases and J dropped 6 bases, with 11 bases sitting between them. The CDR3 here is CASSESGSLNSPLHF. The CDR3 DNA reads TGTGCCAGCAGTGAATCAGGCAGTCTTAATTCACCCCTCCACTTT.

The chain combines TRBV7-2 with TRBJ2-4; the D gene could be TRBD1 or TRBD2 (5 bases each). This CDR3 is built from 14 residues. Trimming pared 4 bases from V and 3 bases from J, leaving 10 bases between. CDR1 and CDR2 from the germline V gene are SGHTA and FQGNSA. CDR3 coding DNA: TGTGCCAGCAGCTCCATTGGGGGCAAAAACATTCAGTACTTC. It is translated as CASSSIGGKNIQYF. Looking up the rest from reference TRBV7-2 and TRBJ2-4 gives the full variable domain: GAGVSQSPSNKVTEKGKDVELRCDPISGHTALYWYRQSLGQGLEFLIYFQGNSAPDKSGLPSDRFSAERTGGSVSTLTIQRTQQEDSAVYLCASSSIGGKNIQYFGAGTRLSVL.

The chain joins TRBV3-1 (or the pseudogene TRBV3-2) to TRBJ1-3; no clear D. V lost 1 base to trimming and J lost 0 bases, with 13 bases between them. There are 17 residues in the CDR3. Germline values: CDR1 LGHDT, CDR2 YNNKEL (reference sequence). DNA of the CDR3: TGTGCCAGCAGCCAAGGGACCTACTGGCTCTCTGGAAACACCATATATTTT. Translated, it gives CASSQGTYWLSGNTIYF.

The chain couples TRBV6-2 or TRBV6-3 to TRBJ2-7; possibly TRBD1 for D (5 bases). Germline V lookup: CDR1 MNHEY, CDR2 SVGEGT. The V end was cut by 0 bases, the J end by 4 bases, with 19 bases between. This CDR3 region has 17 residues. The CDR3 region has the DNA TGTGCCAGCAGTTACTCAGGGGTCGGTTTTTCTCATTACGAGCAGTACTTC. Amino acid sequence: CASSYSGVGFSHYEQYF.

V and J are TRBV6-5 and TRBJ2-1; D uncertain. The CDR3 is 12 amino acids. V lost 6 bases and J lost 8, with 11 bases in between. Germline V gives CDR1 MNHEY, CDR2 SVGAGI. CDR3 region: CASRVVTDEQFF. The CDR3 DNA reads as TGTGCCAGCAGGGTAGTCACGGATGAGCAGTTCTTC.

The chain links TRBV4-3 to TRBJ2-3; TRBD1 aligns across 9 bases. CDR1 is LGHNA, CDR2 YSLEER, per germline. The CDR3 is 17 residues long. The J segment lost 2 bases and the V segment lost 4 bases, leaving 10 bases of the junction unmatched. CDR3 region: CASSPYETGGNTDTQYF. CDR3 bases: TGCGCCAGCAGCCCATATGAGACAGGGGGAAACACAGATACGCAGTATTTT.

In this sample, this clone turned up once. The junction and the germline gene differ at one end; a read error may be behind it. The gene calls are TRBV4-1 and TRBJ1-5; TRBD1 matches at 9 bases. The length of the CDR3 is 16 residues. Per the germline V gene, CDR1 is MGHRA and CDR2 is YSYEKL. In DNA, the CDR3 is TGCGCCAGCAGTCAAGGGACAGGGTTCGCGAATCAGCCCCAGCATTTT. It yields the protein CASSQGTGFANQPQHF.

This rearrangement joins TRBV5-1 to TRBJ2-3; D is ambiguous. Trimming took off 1 base at V and 0 bases at J, with 6 bases between the two ends. CDR1 and CDR2 (germline): SGHRS, YFSETQ. The CDR3 spans 14 residues. The CDR3 DNA sequence: TGCGCCAGCAGCTTGTACTCTAGCACAGATACGCAGTATTTT. Translated, it gives CASSLYSSTDTQYF.

J is TRBJ1-2 and V is TRBV7-9; the D is unclear. The CDR3 has 12 amino acids. Germline CDR1 is SEHNR and CDR2 is FQNEAQ (reference sequence). V was pared by 6 bases and J by 8 bases, with 13 bases between. The CDR3 DNA reads TGTGCCAGCAGTGGGCGCCGGCTCGGCTACACCTTC. This gives the protein CASSGRRLGYTF.

The gene calls are TRBV15 and TRBJ1-2; 10 bases align to TRBD1. Unmatched junction bases numbered 4, after V lost 0 bases and J lost 3 bases. Germline loops: CDR1 LNHNV, CDR2 YYDKDF (reference sequence). This CDR3 contains 16 residues. CDR3 protein: CATSREGTGDDYGYTF. The CDR3 DNA sequence: TGTGCCACCAGCAGAGAAGGGACAGGGGACGACTATGGCTACACCTTC.

The chain uses TRBV6-2 or TRBV6-3 and TRBJ1-1; D remains unclear. The CDR3 spans 12 residues. Per the germline V gene, CDR1 is MNHEY and CDR2 is SVGEGT. V was clipped by 5 bases and J by 6 bases, with 10 bases between them. CDR3 sequence: CASSNQMAEAFF. CDR3 DNA sequence: TGTGCCAGCAGTAATCAGATGGCTGAAGCTTTCTTT.

This clone was seen a few times. V is TRBV3-1 (or the pseudogene TRBV3-2) and J is TRBJ2-5; tentative D call: TRBD2 (6 bases). V lost 2 bases, J lost 2 bases, and 12 bases lay in between. CDR1 and CDR2 (germline): LGHDT, YNNKEL (reference sequence). CDR3 length: 15 amino acids. Here the CDR3 reads CASSQFVGGQETQYF. CDR3 nucleotide sequence: TGTGCCAGCAGCCAATTTGTGGGGGGACAAGAGACCCAGTACTTC.